Listed here are 25 T cell receptor beta chains from one sample, sequenced in a study of blood T cell repertoires in COVID-19. TCRdb keeps only in-frame clones here, not all; method: immunoSEQ multiplex PCR. The profile covers about 350,000 clones, with approximately 91% appearing a single time and 5.5% to 7.5% taken by the ten largest. Sequenced sample: peripheral blood. These receptors all come from a woman in her 70s with COVID-19, enrolled during active disease.

CDR3 loop: CASSPKEGSVAFF. The CDR3 coding sequence is TGTGCCAGCTCACCCAAGGAGGGGAGCGTAGCTTTCTTT. V usage is TRBV18 and J usage is TRBJ1-1; D may be TRBD1 (5 bases). The CDR3 is 13 amino acids. Germline V gene data show CDR1 as KGHSH and CDR2 as LQKENI. Trimming removed 3 bases from V and 10 bases from J, with 15 bases in between.

This clone was observed a single time. V usage is TRBV7-2 and J usage is TRBJ2-4, with 7 bases lining up with TRBD2. CDR1 and CDR2 from the germline V gene are SGHTA and FQGNSA. The CDR3 consists of 14 residues. V trimming: 3 bases; J trimming: 2 bases; junction bases outside the gene matches: 1. The CDR3 is CASSFGGSKNIQYF. In DNA form, the CDR3 reads TGTGCCAGCAGCTTCGGGGGGTCCAAAAACATTCAGTACTTC.

The chain combines TRBV7-3 with TRBJ2-1; D is ambiguous. Germline CDR1 reads SGHTA; CDR2 reads FQGTGA. The CDR3 is made up of 15 amino acids. Trimming pared 5 bases from V and 2 bases from J, leaving 13 bases between. This CDR3 reads CASSLNSPAYNEQFF. The CDR3, as DNA: TGTGCCAGCAGCCTAAACTCCCCGGCCTACAATGAGCAGTTCTTC.

The chain carries TRBV12-5 and TRBJ2-3, with D unresolved. V was trimmed by 0 bases and J by 2 bases, leaving 9 bases between them. Germline CDR1 is LGHNT and CDR2 is FRNRAP. The CDR3 consists of 15 residues. The CDR3: CASGLVLGPTDTQYF. DNA of the CDR3: TGTGCTAGTGGTTTGGTACTCGGTCCCACAGATACGCAGTATTTT.

In DNA, the CDR3 is TGTGCCAGCAGTCAAGAACAGGGGGTGGACAATGAGCAGTTCTTC. It encodes CASSQEQGVDNEQFF. The V and J genes are TRBV27 and TRBJ2-1, with 8 bases that match TRBD1. V was clipped by 5 bases and J by 5 bases; unmatched bases: 8. The germline CDR1 and CDR2 sequences are MNHEY and SMNVEV (reference sequence). CDR3 length equals 15 residues.

This chain's CDR3 is CASTWDRADTEAFF. DNA of the CDR3: TGTGCCAGCACTTGGGACAGGGCGGACACTGAAGCTTTCTTT. The rearrangement uses TRBV2 and TRBJ1-1; 9 nucleotides agree with TRBD1. V was clipped by 7 bases and J by 3 bases; unmatched bases: 6. This CDR3 has 14 amino acids. Looked up from germline, CDR1 is SNHLY and CDR2 is FYNNEI.

The CDR3 bases are TGCACCAGCAACGGGGGGACCCCCTACGAGCAGTACTTC. Its translation: CTSNGGTPYEQYF. This sequence joins TRBV1 and TRBJ2-7; no check of the table's D call, TRBD2, against the DNA was made. TRBV1 is marked as a pseudogene. The length of the CDR3 is 13 residues.

This clone was seen a handful of times. V usage is TRBV23-1 and J usage is TRBJ1-2, with TRBD1 as a possible D gene (5 bases). TRBV23-1 is recorded as an ORF, its role being uncertain. This CDR3 region has 14 residues. V lost 4 bases and J 4 bases, leaving 13 bases between the germline ends. CDR3 nucleotide sequence: TGCGCCAGCAGTCGGCCCCTTGGGGCCTATGGCTACACCTTC. Translating it yields CASSRPLGAYGYTF.

The CDR3 DNA reads TGCGCCAGCAGTGATGAGGCGCTAGGGGTCGACACTGAAGCTTTCTTT. Translation gives CASSDEALGVDTEAFF. The chain joins TRBV10-1 to TRBJ1-1, with TRBD1 as a possible D gene (5 bases). CDR1 and CDR2 (germline): WNHNN, SYGVQD (reference sequence). The CDR3 length is 16 residues. Trimming removed 3 bases at V and 3 bases at J, with 17 bases between.

This clone was observed a single time. The V and J genes are TRBV24-1 and TRBJ1-1, with D unclear. The CDR3 is 12 residues long. The V and J ends lost 9 bases and 2 bases respectively, with 9 bases between them. Germline CDR1 and CDR2: KGHDR and SFDVKD. This CDR3 is CATAGPNTEAFF. The CDR3 DNA is TGTGCCACCGCGGGCCCTAACACTGAAGCTTTCTTT.

The rearrangement joins TRBV19 to TRBJ1-2; 8 nucleotides line up with TRBD1. After removal of 3 bases from V and 8 bases from J, the junction contained 11 bases not matched to a gene. The CDR3 extends over 15 amino acids. The germline V gene encodes CDR1 LNHDA and CDR2 SQIVND (reference sequence). The CDR3 sequence is CASSMVWTGSHGYTF. CDR3 in DNA: TGTGCCAGTAGTATGGTGTGGACAGGGTCGCACGGCTACACCTTC.

V is TRBV28 and J is TRBJ1-5, with 12 bases lining up with TRBD1. This CDR3 has 17 residues. V lost 5 bases and J lost 2; bases outside the gene matches: 7. CDR1 is MDHEN, CDR2 SYDVKM, per germline. CDR3 coding DNA: TGTGCCAGCAGTCTAAGGGGACAGGGGGCGGGCAATCAGCCCCAGCATTTT. Its translation is CASSLRGQGAGNQPQHF.

This rearrangement joins TRBV24-1 to TRBJ1-2, with D unresolved. This CDR3 has 15 residues. Germline CDR1 KGHDR, CDR2 SFDVKD. The V gene lost 4 bases and the J gene lost 3 bases, with 14 bases spanning the gap. The CDR3 nucleotides read TGTGCCACCAGTGACCGCCATGGCCCCTACTATGGCTACACCTTC. It translates to CATSDRHGPYYGYTF.

The chain is built from TRBV5-1 and TRBJ2-3; 7 nucleotides match TRBD2. The CDR3 extends over 14 amino acids. J lost 6 bases, V lost 4 bases, and 8 bases had no gene match. CDR1 is SGHRS, CDR2 YFSETQ, per germline. CDR3 residues: CASSPGRGGDTQYF. In nucleotides, the CDR3 is TGCGCCAGCAGCCCTGGGCGGGGAGGGGATACGCAGTATTTT.

Ten or more counts support this clone. This chain joins TRBV29-1 and TRBJ1-2; D remains ambiguous. The CDR3 is made up of 11 amino acids. Trimming stripped 4 bases from V and 6 bases from J, with 9 bases between. Germline CDR1 SQVTM, CDR2 ANQGSEA. CDR3 DNA sequence: TGCAGCGTTGTCCTGGCAAATGGCTACACCTTC. This translates into CSVVLANGYTF.

This chain uses TRBV5-6 with TRBJ2-5; D may be TRBD1 (5 bases). V lost 1 base to trimming and J lost 5 bases, with 12 bases between them. Germline V CDR1 and CDR2: SGHDT, YYEEEE. There are 14 residues in the CDR3. In DNA, the CDR3 is TGTGCCAGCAGCTTGAGGGTGGGGCGGGAGACCCAGTACTTC. Its translation is CASSLRVGRETQYF.

The chain uses TRBV7-2 and TRBJ1-2; D is unresolved. The CDR3 covers 14 residues. V lost 0 bases to trimming and J lost 4 bases, with 9 bases between them. Germline CDR1 SGHTA, CDR2 FQGNSA. The CDR3 DNA reads TGTGCCAGCAGCTTAGCGCCACAACCCTATGGCTACACCTTC. It translates to CASSLAPQPYGYTF.

This clone was recorded once. The V gene is TRBV11-2, the J gene TRBJ2-1, with D maybe TRBD2 (6 bases). V was clipped by 8 bases and J by 7 bases, with 6 bases between them. The germline CDR1 and CDR2 sequences are SGHAT and FQNNGV. CDR3 length: 10 residues. The CDR3 DNA follows: TGTGCCAGCGGGGGGAATGAGCAGTTCTTC. Translated, it gives CASGGNEQFF.

The rearrangement joins TRBV4-2 to TRBJ1-2; 8 bases are a match to TRBD1. Germline CDR1 reads LGHNA; CDR2 reads YNFKEQ. J lost 8 bases, V lost 0 bases, and 14 bases had no gene match. The CDR3 length is 17 residues. CDR3 bases: TGTGCCAGCAGCCAAGATTTTTCAGGGGGCGAAGGACGGGGCTACACCTTC. It is translated as CASSQDFSGGEGRGYTF.

This rearrangement joins TRBV6-5 to TRBJ2-7; 10 nucleotides match TRBD2. V dropped 6 bases and J dropped 0; count of bases not matched to a gene: 5. CDR3 length equals 15 residues. From germline, CDR1 is MNHEY and CDR2 SVGAGI. The CDR3 reads CASSLSGGNSYEQYF. The CDR3 DNA is TGTGCCAGCAGCCTTAGCGGGGGGAACTCCTACGAGCAGTACTTC.

The V gene is TRBV5-3, the J gene TRBJ1-1, with 7 bases matching TRBD1. TRBV5-3 is an ORF; its function is uncertain. V shed 4 bases and J 2 bases; nucleotides not matched to a gene: 14. The CDR3 covers 17 residues. The CDR3 region is CARSPYCPGTENTEAFF. The CDR3 DNA is TGTGCCAGAAGCCCCTACTGTCCCGGGACAGAAAACACTGAAGCTTTCTTT.

The chain carries TRBV6-6 and TRBJ1-1, with D unclear. This CDR3 has 14 amino acids. V shed 0 bases and J shed 2 bases, with 7 bases lying between them. CDR1 and CDR2 (germline): MNHNY, SVGAGI (reference sequence). The CDR3 DNA follows: TGTGCCAGCAGTTACTCGAACAGTAACACTGAAGCTTTCTTT. It translates to CASSYSNSNTEAFF.

The J gene is TRBJ1-4, the V gene TRBV11-2, with D maybe TRBD1 (6 bases). CDR1 and CDR2 from the germline V gene are SGHAT and FQNNGV. Trimming shortened V by 5 bases and J by 8 bases, and 18 bases separated the two germline ends. The CDR3 runs 15 residues. The CDR3 sequence is CASSRSTGDLEKLFF. CDR3 DNA: TGTGCCAGCAGCCGTTCGACAGGCGACCTAGAAAAACTGTTTTTT.

CDR3: CASSRHTQGADGYTF. DNA for the CDR3: TGTGCCAGCAGCCGCCATACACAGGGGGCTGATGGCTACACCTTC. The chain joins TRBV7-9 to TRBJ1-2; 9 nucleotides align to TRBD1. The CDR3 covers 15 residues. Germline V gene data show CDR1 as SEHNR and CDR2 as FQNEAQ (reference sequence). The junction had 10 bases not matched to a gene; V was cut back by 5 bases and J by 6 bases.

The gene calls are TRBV24-1 and TRBJ2-7; 7 nucleotides align to TRBD1. The CDR3 loop spans 13 amino acids. Trimming at V came to 4 bases and at J to 4 bases, leaving 3 bases not matched to a gene. The V gene's germline CDR1 is KGHDR and CDR2 SFDVKD. CDR3 in DNA: TGTGCCACCAGTGACCGCAGGGGGTACGAGCAGTACTTC. This codes for CATSDRRGYEQYF.